A selection of T cell receptor beta chains follows, all from one sample in a study of blood T cell repertoires in COVID-19. Measured with immunoSEQ multiplex PCR; TCRdb has only the in-frame clones, and not every one. This sample yields under 200,000 clones, of which roughly 87% are seen a single time; about 6.5% belongs to the top ten. Specimen: PBMCs or T cells enriched from blood (not recorded which). All receptors come from a woman in her fifties or sixties who had recovered from COVID-19. Both conserved end residues are part of each CDR3. D genes are given only for firm matches. Some rows mark clone size as missing; the rest say once, few, many or name a class of expanded clone.

d_call | j_call | clone_size | v_call | cdr3_nt | cdr3_aa
TRBD2 | TRBJ2-1 | - | TRBV4-3 | TGCGCCAGCAGTAAACGGGAGGGGTACAATGAGCAGTTCTTC | CASSKREGYNEQFF
TRBD1 | TRBJ2-1 | - | TRBV7-6 | TGTGCCAGCAGCTTAGGACAGGGCGGCATCAATGAGCAGTTCTTC | CASSLGQGGINEQFF
- | TRBJ1-4 | once | TRBV27 | TGTGCCAGCGCTGACAGGCCGAATGAAAAACTGTTTTTT | CASADRPNEKLFF
TRBD1 | TRBJ1-2 | - | TRBV19 | TGTGCCAGTAGTCATACACAGGGGGCGAATTATGGCTACACCTTC | CASSHTQGANYGYTF
TRBD2 | TRBJ2-1 | - | TRBV5-4 | TGTGCCAGCAGCTTGAGGACTAGCGGGAAAGGTAATGAGCAGTTCTTC | CASSLRTSGKGNEQFF
TRBD1 | TRBJ1-2 | - | TRBV28 | TGTGCCAGCAGTTTATGGACCCCGGGACAGGGCGATGGCTACACCTTC | CASSLWTPGQGDGYTF
TRBD1 | TRBJ2-1 | - | TRBV24-1 | TGTGCCACCGCCGCTGATGCAGGGGGCGCCTACAATGAGCAGTTCTTC | CATAADAGGAYNEQFF
TRBD1 | TRBJ1-2 | - | TRBV7-8 | TGTGCCAGCAGCTTAGGGACAGGGTCGGGCTACACCTTC | CASSLGTGSGYTF
TRBD2 | TRBJ2-3 | - | TRBV5-4 | TGTGCCAGCAGCACCGGACTAGCGGAGAACACAGATACGCAGTATTTT | CASSTGLAENTDTQYF
TRBD1 | TRBJ2-1 | once | TRBV27 | TGTGCCAGCAGTGCCTGGACAGGGACCAAGGGGCAGTTCTTC | CASSAWTGTKGQFF
TRBD2 | TRBJ2-2 | once | TRBV9 | TGTGCCAGCAGCGCCGTTCGGGGAGGGCCCGGGGAGCTGTTTTTT | CASSAVRGGPGELFF
TRBD1 | TRBJ1-1 | - | TRBV5-1 | TGCGCCAGCAGCTTGGCACAGGGGCACACTGAAGCTTTCTTT | CASSLAQGHTEAFF
- | TRBJ2-1 | - | TRBV6-2/TRBV6-3 | TGTGCCAGCATCCCGGATGGAAAGCGCAATGAGCAGTTCTTC | CASIPDGKRNEQFF
TRBD2 | TRBJ2-1 | - | TRBV11-2 | TGTGCCAGCAGTCTCAGCGGGAGTGGGTACAATGAGCAGTTCTTC | CASSLSGSGYNEQFF
- | TRBJ2-7 | - | TRBV28 | TGTGCCAGCAGTTTTGATTCAGGGGCCGGGTACGAGCAGTACTTC | CASSFDSGAGYEQYF
TRBD1 | TRBJ1-2 | - | TRBV13 | TGTGCCAGCAGCTTAGAGGGACAGGGGTTTAACTATGGCTACACCTTC | CASSLEGQGFNYGYTF
- | TRBJ1-2 | - | TRBV2 | TGTGCCAGCAGCTCCTGGGGGGATCCCACTAACTATGGCTACACCTTC | CASSSWGDPTNYGYTF
- | TRBJ2-2 | few | TRBV6-2/TRBV6-3 | TGTGCCAGCAGTTGGCGGGAGAACACCGGGGAGCTGTTTTTT | CASSWRENTGELFF
TRBD1 | TRBJ2-7 | few | TRBV19 | TGTGCCAGTAGCCCATTGGGACAGGGGTGGTACGAGCAGTACTTC | CASSPLGQGWYEQYF
TRBD1 | TRBJ2-7 | - | TRBV15 | TGTGCCACCAGGCCCGGGACAGTTTCCTACGAGCAGTACTTC | CATRPGTVSYEQYF
TRBD2 | TRBJ2-4 | - | TRBV5-1 | TGCGCCAGCAGCTTGGTTGCGGGGGGAGCCAAAAACATTCAGTACTTC | CASSLVAGGAKNIQYF
TRBD2 | TRBJ2-7 | - | TRBV6-5 | TGTGCCAGCAGGCGACTAGCGGGAGCCCACGAGCAGTACTTC | CASRRLAGAHEQYF
TRBD1 | TRBJ1-4 | - | TRBV5-1 | TGCGCCAGCAGAGACGGGACAGGGGATGAAAAACTGTTTTTT | CASRDGTGDEKLFF
- | TRBJ1-1 | - | TRBV12-3/TRBV12-4 | TGTGCCAGCAGTCTAATCAGGGGCACTGAAGCTTTCTTT | CASSLIRGTEAFF
TRBD1 | TRBJ2-5 | - | TRBV6-4 | TGTGCCAGCACCAACCCACAGGGGCAGGGGGAGACCCAGTACTTC | CASTNPQGQGETQYF
- | TRBJ2-1 | - | TRBV19 | TGTGCCAGTAGTCCTACAGGGTACCCTCGTATACGTTACAATGAGCAGTTCTTC | CASSPTGYPRIRYNEQFF
TRBD2 | TRBJ2-1 | - | TRBV11-2 | TGTGCCAGCAGCCCCACTAGCGGGAACTATGAGCAGTTCTTC | CASSPTSGNYEQFF
- | TRBJ2-2 | - | TRBV6-5 | TGTGCCAGCGTAGCGGTGAGCATCGGGGAGCTGTTTTTT | CASVAVSIGELFF
TRBD2 | TRBJ2-1 | - | TRBV27 | TGTGCCAGCAGGGACGAACTAGCGTCAAGCTCCTACAATGAGCAGTTCTTC | CASRDELASSSYNEQFF
- | TRBJ1-1 | few | TRBV4-1 | TGCGCCAGCAGCCAAGCGTCCACCCGGGAGTCGAAGGGGTCGTTC | CASSQASTRESKGSF
- | TRBJ1-2 | - | TRBV30 | TGTGCCTGGAGTGCCGGAGAGCTTAGCTACACCTTC | CAWSAGELSYTF
TRBD1 | TRBJ1-6 | - | TRBV5-4 | TGTGCCAGCAGCTCCGGGACAGAGTATAATTCACCCCTCCACTTT | CASSSGTEYNSPLHF
TRBD2 | TRBJ2-7 | - | TRBV27 | TGTGCCAGCAGTACACGGACTAGCGGGAGCTACGAGCAGTACTTC | CASSTRTSGSYEQYF
- | TRBJ1-5 | - | TRBV7-8 | TGTGCCAGCAGCCCCAAGGGGGATCAGATACAGAGCAATCAGCCCCAGCATTTT | CASSPKGDQIQSNQPQHF
- | TRBJ1-2 | - | TRBV29-1 | TGCAGCGTTAATTTGGGCAGCCCTATCTATGGCTACACCTTC | CSVNLGSPIYGYTF
TRBD2 | TRBJ2-5 | - | TRBV5-8 | TGTGCCAGCAGCGCCGGGACTAGCGGGAGACAGGAGACCCAGTACTTC | CASSAGTSGRQETQYF
- | TRBJ2-7 | - | TRBV6-2/TRBV6-3 | TGTGCCAGCAGTCTGAGGGTAGAGACCTCCTACGAGCAGTACTTC | CASSLRVETSYEQYF
TRBD2 | TRBJ2-7 | once | TRBV7-2 | TGTGCCAGCAGACTCGGCGGGAGTTACGAGCAGTACTTC | CASRLGGSYEQYF
TRBD1 | TRBJ2-3 | - | TRBV5-5 | TGTGCCAGCAGCTTGGTGGGTGGACAGGCAGGGGGCTACACAGATACGCAGTATTTT | CASSLVGGQAGGYTDTQYF
- | TRBJ1-3 | - | TRBV30 | TGTGCCTGGAGTCGTGGCCCTGGAAACACCATATATTTT | CAWSRGPGNTIYF
- | TRBJ2-5 | - | TRBV5-1 | TGCGCCAGCAGCTTGGCGTCCTCCCAAGAGACCCAGTACTTC | CASSLASSQETQYF
- | TRBJ2-4 | - | TRBV18 | TGTGCCAGCTCACCGCCCGGGGCCAAAAACATTCAGTACTTC | CASSPPGAKNIQYF
- | TRBJ2-3 | - | TRBV11-3 | TGTGCCAGCAGCTTTCGGGGGATGGCAGATACGCAGTATTTT | CASSFRGMADTQYF
TRBD2 | TRBJ2-7 | - | TRBV29-1 | TGCAGCGTCACCGGGACTAGCGGGCTCTCCTACGAGCAGTACTTC | CSVTGTSGLSYEQYF
TRBD2 | TRBJ2-1 | few | TRBV6-2/TRBV6-3 | TGTGCCAGCAGTTACTCCCGGACTAGTGAGCAGTTCTTC | CASSYSRTSEQFF
TRBD2 | TRBJ2-2 | - | TRBV30 | TGTGCCTGGAAATCGACTAGCGGGAGAGCCGGGGAGCTGTTTTTT | CAWKSTSGRAGELFF
TRBD1 | TRBJ1-5 | - | TRBV28 | TGTGCCAGCAGGCAGCAGGGGGCTAATCAGCCCCAGCATTTT | CASRQQGANQPQHF
TRBD2 | TRBJ2-7 | - | TRBV7-3 | TGTGCCAGCAGCTTCACCGGGACTAGCGGCTACGAGCAGTACTTC | CASSFTGTSGYEQYF
- | TRBJ2-2 | - | TRBV10-2 | TGCGCCACCAGATCCCTAGGGAACACCGGGGAGCTGTTTTTT | CATRSLGNTGELFF
TRBD2 | TRBJ2-1 | - | TRBV5-1 | TGCGCCAGCAGCCCCGGACTAGCGAATAAGAATGAGCAGTTCTTC | CASSPGLANKNEQFF
TRBD1 | TRBJ2-1 | once | TRBV2 | TGTGCCAGCAGTAGGGACAGGGGGAGAAATGAGCAGTTCTTC | CASSRDRGRNEQFF
- | TRBJ2-7 | - | TRBV5-1 | TGCGCCAGCAGCAACCCCCGGACAGACTACGAGCAGTACTTC | CASSNPRTDYEQYF
TRBD2 | TRBJ2-1 | once | TRBV6-1 | TGTGCCAGCAGTGAAGCGAGGGCGGGAGGTAATGAGCAGTTCTTC | CASSEARAGGNEQFF
TRBD2 | TRBJ2-2 | - | TRBV6-5 | TGTGCCAGCAGCGGGAGGGACTTTATCACCGGGGAGCTGTTTTTT | CASSGRDFITGELFF
- | TRBJ1-4 | - | TRBV28 | TGTGCCAGCAGTTTAGCGGTTCCAACTAATGAAAAACTGTTTTTT | CASSLAVPTNEKLFF
- | TRBJ1-5 | - | TRBV30 | TGTGCCTGGAGTGGGCAGGTTGGCAATCAGCCCCAGCATTTT | CAWSGQVGNQPQHF
- | TRBJ2-1 | - | TRBV4-3 | TGCGCCAGCAGCCCCGAGTGGGCTAGCAGGTACAATGAGCAGTTCTTC | CASSPEWASRYNEQFF
TRBD1 | TRBJ2-5 | - | TRBV10-2 | TGCGCCAGCAGGGGACAGGGAAGCCAAGAGACCCAGTACTTC | CASRGQGSQETQYF
TRBD2 | TRBJ2-5 | - | TRBV2 | TGTGCCAGCATAGGGCCTAGCGGGAGAGTAGGAGAGACCCAGTACTTC | CASIGPSGRVGETQYF